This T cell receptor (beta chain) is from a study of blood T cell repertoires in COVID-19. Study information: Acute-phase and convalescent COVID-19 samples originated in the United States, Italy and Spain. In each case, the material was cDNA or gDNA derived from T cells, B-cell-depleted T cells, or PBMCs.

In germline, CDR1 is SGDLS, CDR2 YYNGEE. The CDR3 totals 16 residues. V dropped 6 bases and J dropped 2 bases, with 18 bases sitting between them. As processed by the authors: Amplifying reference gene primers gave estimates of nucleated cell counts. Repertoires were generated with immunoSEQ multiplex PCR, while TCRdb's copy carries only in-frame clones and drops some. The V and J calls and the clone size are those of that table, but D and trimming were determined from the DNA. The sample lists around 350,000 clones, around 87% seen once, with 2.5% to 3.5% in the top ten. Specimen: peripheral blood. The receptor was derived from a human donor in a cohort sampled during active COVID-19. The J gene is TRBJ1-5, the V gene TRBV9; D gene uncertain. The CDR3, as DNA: TGTGCCAGCAAAATAGAGAGGGTGCGCGGCAATCAGCCCCAGCATTTT. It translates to CASKIERVRGNQPQHF.